This TCR beta chain was documented in a study of shared clonotypes between healthy human individuals. Libraries were prepared by immunoSEQ multiplex PCR; TCRdb keeps only in-frame clonotypes and omits some of them. The sample records 700,000 to 950,000 clones, just over 95% being singletons. CD8 cells regarded as naive lacked CD45RO, were positively chosen for CCR7, and omitted terminally differentiated effector memory CD45RA+ cells. V lost 1 base to trimming and J lost 4 bases, with 5 bases between them. CDR1 and CDR2 (germline): LGHNT, FRNRAP. The CDR3 spans 12 residues. The sequencing input was naive CD8+ T cells sorted from blood. The gene calls are TRBV12-5 and TRBJ2-7, with a tentative D call TRBD2 (5 bases). The sequence was obtained from a man aged 25 to 45 in good health. Here the CDR3 reads CASGLGGYEQYF. For the CDR3, the DNA is TGTGCTAGTGGTTTGGGCGGGTACGAGCAGTACTTC.